This entry is about one T cell receptor beta chain. This CDR3 comprises 13 residues. Trimming took 2 bases from V and 7 from J; bases not matched to a gene: 1. Per germline, CDR1 GTSNPN and CDR2 SVGIG (reference sequence). The sample is drawn from a study of blood T cell repertoires in COVID-19. Sequenced by immunoSEQ multiplex PCR; TCRdb stores in-frame clones only, minus some. The table records roughly 520,000 clones, roughly 90% of them present only once. What was sequenced was PBMCs or T cells enriched from blood (not recorded which). The chain recombines TRBV30 with TRBJ1-6, with 8 bases aligning to TRBD1. This receptor was identified in a woman aged 35 to 49 who had recovered from COVID-19. This CDR3 reads CAWSTGGNSPLHF. The CDR3 bases are TGTGCCTGGAGTACAGGGGGGAATTCACCCCTCCACTTT.